This T cell receptor beta chain was recovered during a study of T cell responses to AZD1222 COVID-19 vaccine. V was shortened by 6 bases and J by 7 bases, with 10 bases between the two germline ends. Germline V CDR1 and CDR2: SNHLY, FYNNEI. The CDR3 runs 12 residues. Worth noting for this clone: What it binds is not known.

Study-wide findings and caveats: Unmutated variant regions reportedly attract nearly half of all spike-specific TCRs.

Here immunoSEQ multiplex PCR was the method, and the copy in TCRdb shows in-frame clones only, minus some. The sample lists 90,000 to 150,000 clones, 88% occurring once. The clonotype comes from an adult in good health. This chain connects TRBV2 to TRBJ1-5, with D maybe TRBD1 (5 bases). The material was peripheral blood, obtained on day 0 of AZD1222 vaccination. The CDR3 DNA reads TGTGCCAGCAGCTTGGGGGGGCAGCCCCAGCATTTT. This translates into CASSLGGQPQHF.